A selection of T cell receptor beta chains follows, all from one sample in a study of T cell changes during pregnancy in multiple sclerosis. Produced via immunoSEQ multiplex PCR; TCRdb's table is partial and in-frame only. The data contain roughly 65,000 clones, under 95% of them singletons. The specimen comprised peripheral blood, sampled in the third trimester of pregnancy. The receptors shown here come from a female donor in good health, enrolled as a control in a pregnancy study. The CDR3 runs from the conserved cysteine through the conserved F or W. A D gene is named only where the DNA matches it firmly. The size entry is marked missing in some rows and otherwise reads once, few, many or a size class.

v_call,d_call,clone_size,j_call,cdr3_aa,cdr3_nt
TRBV6-5,TRBD1,NA,TRBJ2-3,CASSYEEQGARGQYF,TGTGCCAGCAGTTACGAGGAACAGGGGGCGCGCGGACAGTATTTT
TRBV19,NA,NA,TRBJ2-7,CASSIGRVGEQYF,TGTGCCAGTAGTATCGGCAGGGTAGGCGAGCAGTACTTC
TRBV19,NA,NA,TRBJ1-2,CASSRPLQGTTNYGYTF,TGTGCCAGTAGTAGGCCATTACAGGGAACGACTAACTATGGCTACACCTTC
TRBV13,TRBD1,NA,TRBJ1-2,CASSLGAGGRSNYGYTF,TGTGCCAGCAGCTTAGGGGCAGGGGGAAGGTCTAACTATGGCTACACCTTC
TRBV6-6,NA,NA,TRBJ1-1,CATLKQGDEAFF,TGTGCCACCCTCAAACAGGGAGATGAAGCTTTCTTT
TRBV5-6,TRBD2,NA,TRBJ2-7,CASNGGVEQYF,TGTGCCAGCAACGGGGGGGTTGAGCAGTACTTC
TRBV27,TRBD2,NA,TRBJ2-1,CASSSVSGGEGNEQFF,TGTGCCAGCAGTTCCGTAAGCGGGGGGGAAGGAAATGAGCAGTTCTTC
TRBV7-9,TRBD2,NA,TRBJ2-7,CASSPMSGGASYEQYF,TGTGCCAGCAGCCCTATGAGCGGGGGGGCCTCCTACGAGCAGTACTTC
TRBV2,TRBD1,NA,TRBJ1-5,CASGGQGHQPQHF,TGTGCCAGCGGTGGACAGGGGCATCAGCCCCAGCATTTT
TRBV7-8,TRBD1,once,TRBJ1-5,CASSSGQNSNQPQHF,TGTGCCAGCAGCTCGGGACAGAATAGCAATCAGCCCCAGCATTTT
TRBV5-6,TRBD1,NA,TRBJ1-6,CASSLSDVTGFVALHF,TGTGCCAGCAGCTTGAGCGACGTGACAGGGTTTGTGGCCCTCCACTTT
TRBV4-1,TRBD2,once,TRBJ2-5,CASSQEVTSGGARAETQYF,TGCGCCAGCAGCCAAGAAGTCACTAGCGGGGGGGCGAGGGCAGAGACCCAGTACTTC
TRBV18,NA,NA,TRBJ1-5,CASSPGVEQPQHF,TGTGCCAGCTCCCCCGGGGTGGAACAGCCCCAGCATTTT
TRBV4-2,TRBD2,NA,TRBJ2-3,CASSHPSKGTSGASTDTQYF,TGTGCCAGCAGCCACCCTAGTAAGGGGACGAGCGGGGCTAGCACAGATACGCAGTATTTT
TRBV6-5,TRBD2,NA,TRBJ2-1,CASREGGGLYNEQFF,TGTGCCAGCAGGGAGGGCGGGGGACTCTACAATGAGCAGTTCTTC
TRBV7-2,TRBD2,NA,TRBJ2-3,CASSYLAGEADTQYF,TGTGCCAGCAGCTACCTAGCGGGGGAAGCAGATACGCAGTATTTT
TRBV6-5,NA,few,TRBJ1-5,CASWNREGQPQHF,TGTGCCAGCTGGAACAGGGAAGGTCAGCCCCAGCATTTT
TRBV4-3,NA,NA,TRBJ2-3,CASSQDIGARSDTQYF,TGCGCCAGCAGCCAAGATATTGGGGCAAGGTCAGATACGCAGTATTTT
TRBV9,NA,NA,TRBJ2-3,CASSVGDTDTQYF,TGTGCCAGCAGCGTAGGAGACACAGATACGCAGTATTTT
TRBV19,NA,once,TRBJ1-1,CASSIDRAGEAFF,TGTGCCAGTAGTATAGATCGGGCAGGGGAAGCTTTCTTT
TRBV28,TRBD2,NA,TRBJ2-3,CASSTLRLAGATDTQYF,TGTGCCAGCAGTACCCTCAGACTAGCGGGGGCCACAGATACGCAGTATTTT
TRBV4-2,TRBD2,few,TRBJ2-2,CASSQEERGGTGELFF,TGTGCCAGCAGCCAAGAGGAGCGGGGGGGCACCGGGGAGCTGTTTTTT
TRBV9,TRBD2,NA,TRBJ2-3,CASTLGRGASTDTQYF,TGTGCCAGCACTCTCGGGAGGGGAGCTAGCACAGATACGCAGTATTTT
TRBV7-3,TRBD2,NA,TRBJ2-5,CASSLAGGGETQYF,TGTGCCAGCAGCTTAGCGGGGGGGGGAGAGACCCAGTACTTC
TRBV9,NA,NA,TRBJ1-2,CASSIKPLSGYTF,TGTGCCAGCAGCATAAAGCCGCTTAGTGGCTACACCTTC
TRBV23-1,NA,NA,TRBJ1-2,CASATLWRFYGYTF,TGCGCCAGCGCGACGTTGTGGCGGTTCTATGGCTACACCTTC
TRBV2,NA,NA,TRBJ2-1,CASSEARQNSYNEQFF,TGTGCCAGCAGTGAAGCGCGGCAGAACTCCTACAATGAGCAGTTCTTC
TRBV25-1,TRBD1,NA,TRBJ1-4,CASSAQGAREKLFF,TGTGCCAGCAGTGCGCAGGGGGCTCGAGAAAAACTGTTTTTT
TRBV4-3,NA,once,TRBJ2-7,CASSQLESYEQYF,TGCGCCAGCAGCCAATTGGAGAGCTACGAGCAGTACTTC
TRBV7-2,NA,NA,TRBJ1-2,CASSSGVSVNYGYTF,TGTGCCAGCAGCTCGGGGGTTTCGGTTAACTATGGCTACACCTTC
TRBV21-1,NA,NA,TRBJ2-6,CASSKSGGALNSGANVLTF,TGTGCCAGCAGCAAAAGCGGGGGCGCCCTGAACTCTGGGGCCAACGTCCTGACTTTC
TRBV27,NA,NA,TRBJ2-1,CAVDQGNEQFF,TGTGCCGTGGACCAGGGCAATGAGCAGTTCTTC
TRBV6-5,NA,few,TRBJ1-1,CASSRMNTEAFF,TGTGCCAGCAGCCGTATGAACACTGAAGCTTTCTTT
TRBV27,TRBD2,few,TRBJ2-7,CASGVAGGSAYEQYF,TGTGCCAGCGGGGTGGCGGGGGGTTCGGCGTACGAGCAGTACTTC
TRBV27,TRBD1,few,TRBJ2-7,CASSPDRAAYEQYF,TGTGCCAGCTCACCCGACAGGGCCGCCTACGAGCAGTACTTC
TRBV7-3,NA,few,TRBJ1-2,CASSSEVGYGYTF,TGTGCCAGCAGCTCGGAGGTGGGCTATGGCTACACCTTC
TRBV28,NA,NA,TRBJ2-2,CASSSDIIQNTGELFF,TGTGCCAGCAGCTCCGACATTATCCAAAACACCGGGGAGCTGTTTTTT
TRBV7-6,TRBD2,NA,TRBJ2-1,CASSPGLAGSYNEQFF,TGTGCCAGCAGCCCGGGGCTAGCGGGCTCCTACAATGAGCAGTTCTTC
TRBV7-9,NA,NA,TRBJ2-4,CASSFGENIQYF,TGTGCCAGCAGCTTCGGGGAAAACATTCAGTACTTC
TRBV27,TRBD1,once,TRBJ2-1,CASSTGQVGLRGLSEQFF,TGTGCCAGCAGTACGGGACAGGTTGGGTTGAGGGGTTTGAGTGAGCAGTTCTTC
TRBV7-3,NA,NA,TRBJ2-1,CASSLLAGGEQFF,TGTGCCAGCAGCTTACTAGCCGGGGGTGAGCAGTTCTTC
TRBV19,TRBD1,NA,TRBJ1-2,CASSMGQGGPYGYTF,TGTGCCAGTAGTATGGGACAGGGAGGGCCCTATGGCTACACCTTC
TRBV29-1,TRBD1,NA,TRBJ2-7,CSVEWAGGRYEQYF,TGCAGCGTTGAATGGGCAGGGGGTCGCTACGAGCAGTACTTC
TRBV5-1,TRBD1,NA,TRBJ1-2,CASSRDRGADYGYTF,TGCGCCAGCAGTCGGGACAGGGGCGCGGACTATGGCTACACCTTC
TRBV5-1,TRBD2,NA,TRBJ2-5,CASSLTSGGEETQYF,TGCGCCAGCAGCCTGACTAGCGGGGGGGAAGAGACCCAGTACTTC
TRBV19,NA,NA,TRBJ1-5,CASSPRQEGKPQHF,TGTGCCAGTAGTCCCCGACAGGAAGGGAAGCCCCAGCATTTT
TRBV5-6,NA,NA,TRBJ1-4,CASSLGPRRANEKLFF,TGTGCCAGCAGCTTGGGGCCCCGCCGGGCTAATGAAAAACTGTTTTTT
TRBV2,NA,NA,TRBJ2-7,CASKDNYEQYF,TGTGCCAGCAAGGACAATTACGAGCAGTACTTC
TRBV21-1,NA,NA,TRBJ1-3,CASRQGSGNTIYF,TGTGCCAGCAGGCAGGGCTCTGGAAACACCATATATTTT
TRBV7-3,TRBD1,NA,TRBJ1-1,CASSYTGGEAFF,TGTGCCAGCAGCTACACAGGGGGTGAAGCTTTCTTT